This section outlines one T cell receptor (beta chain) sequence together with its context. The data stem from a study of blood T cell repertoires in COVID-19. This CDR3 is built from 18 residues. V lost 1 base and J lost 1, with 18 bases in between. The germline gives CDR1 MNHNS, CDR2 SASEGT. Sequencing was performed with immunoSEQ multiplex PCR; in TCRdb, only in-frame clones are kept and a portion is missing. The sample yields hundreds of thousands of clones, roughly 80% seen once. Sequencing was done on a sample of PBMCs or T cells enriched from blood (not recorded which). The TCR sequence derives from a man between 35 and 55 years old who had been exposed to COVID-19. This chain connects TRBV6-1 to TRBJ2-3; D might be TRBD2 (7 bases). The chain's CDR3 is CASSEGAGGGPGTDTQYF. Written as DNA, the CDR3 is TGTGCCAGCAGTGAAGGCGCTGGCGGGGGCCCCGGCACAGATACGCAGTATTTT.